This T cell receptor beta chain was documented in a study of blood T cell repertoires in COVID-19. Background on the study: From the United States, Italy and Spain came samples of acute and convalescent COVID-19.

Sequenced by immunoSEQ multiplex PCR; TCRdb stores in-frame clones only, minus some. The data contain around 99,000 clones, more than 70% of them singletons. V lost 1 base to trimming and J lost 5 bases; unmatched junction nucleotides: 8. The V gene's germline CDR1 is SGHAT and CDR2 FQNNGV. CDR3 length: 16 residues. Sequencing was done on a sample of peripheral blood. The chain links TRBV11-2 to TRBJ2-5, with 9 bases matching TRBD2. This TCR was recovered from a human donor in a cohort sampled during active COVID-19. The CDR3 reads CASSLVGLAGRETQYF. Written as DNA, the CDR3 is TGTGCCAGCAGCTTAGTCGGCCTAGCGGGAAGGGAGACCCAGTACTTC.